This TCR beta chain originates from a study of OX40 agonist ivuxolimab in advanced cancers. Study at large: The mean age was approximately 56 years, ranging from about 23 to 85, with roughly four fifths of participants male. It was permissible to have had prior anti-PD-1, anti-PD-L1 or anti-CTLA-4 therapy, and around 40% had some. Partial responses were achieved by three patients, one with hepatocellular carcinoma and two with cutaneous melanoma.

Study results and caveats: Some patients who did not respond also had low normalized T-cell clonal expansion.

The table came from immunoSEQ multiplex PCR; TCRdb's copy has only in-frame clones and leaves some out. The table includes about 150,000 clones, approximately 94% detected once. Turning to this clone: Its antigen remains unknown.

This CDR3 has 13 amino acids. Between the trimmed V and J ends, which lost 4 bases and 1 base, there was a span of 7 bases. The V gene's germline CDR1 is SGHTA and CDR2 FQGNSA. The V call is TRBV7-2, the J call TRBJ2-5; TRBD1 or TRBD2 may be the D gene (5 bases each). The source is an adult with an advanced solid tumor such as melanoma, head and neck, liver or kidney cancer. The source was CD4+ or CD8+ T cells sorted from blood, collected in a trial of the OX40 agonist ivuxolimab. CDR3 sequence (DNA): TGTGCCAGCAGCTCGGGGCCCCAAGAGACCCAGTACTTC. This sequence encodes CASSSGPQETQYF.